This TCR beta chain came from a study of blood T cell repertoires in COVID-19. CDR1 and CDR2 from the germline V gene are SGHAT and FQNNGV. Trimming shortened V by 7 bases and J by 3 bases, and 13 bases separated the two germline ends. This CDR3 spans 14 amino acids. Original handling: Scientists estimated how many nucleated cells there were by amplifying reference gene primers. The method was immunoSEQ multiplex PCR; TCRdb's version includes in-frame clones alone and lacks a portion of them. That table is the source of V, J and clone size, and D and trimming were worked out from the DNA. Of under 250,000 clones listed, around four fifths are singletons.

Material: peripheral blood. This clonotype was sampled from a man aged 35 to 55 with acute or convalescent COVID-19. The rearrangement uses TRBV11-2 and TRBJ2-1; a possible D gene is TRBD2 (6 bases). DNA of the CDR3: TGTGCCAGCAAGGGACTGCCCTACTACAATGAGCAGTTCTTC. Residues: CASKGLPYYNEQFF.